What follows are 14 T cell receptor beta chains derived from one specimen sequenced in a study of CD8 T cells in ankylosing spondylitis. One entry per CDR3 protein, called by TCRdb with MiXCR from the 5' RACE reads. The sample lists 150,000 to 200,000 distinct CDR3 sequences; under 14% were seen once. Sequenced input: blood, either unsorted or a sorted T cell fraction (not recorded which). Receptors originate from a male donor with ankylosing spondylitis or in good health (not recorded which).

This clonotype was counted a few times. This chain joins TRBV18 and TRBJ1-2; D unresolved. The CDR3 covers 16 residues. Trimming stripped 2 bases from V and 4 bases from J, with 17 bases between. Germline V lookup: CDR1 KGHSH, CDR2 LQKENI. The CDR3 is CASSPAEGSRSYGYTF. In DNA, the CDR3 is TGTGCCAGCTCACCAGCCGAGGGTAGCCGGAGCTATGGCTACACCTTC.

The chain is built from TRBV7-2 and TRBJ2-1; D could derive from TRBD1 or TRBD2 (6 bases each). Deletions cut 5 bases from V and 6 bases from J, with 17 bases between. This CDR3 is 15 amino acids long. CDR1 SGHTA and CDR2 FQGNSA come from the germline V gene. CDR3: CASSGGGPKSNEQFF. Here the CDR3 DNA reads TGTGCCAGCAGCGGTGGGGGGCCTAAAAGCAATGAGCAGTTCTTC.

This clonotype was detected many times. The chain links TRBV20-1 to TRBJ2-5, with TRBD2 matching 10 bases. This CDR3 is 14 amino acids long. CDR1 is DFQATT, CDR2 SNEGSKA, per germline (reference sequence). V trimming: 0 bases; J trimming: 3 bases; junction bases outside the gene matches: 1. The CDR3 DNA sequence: TGCAGTGCTAGAGAACTAGCGGGAAAAGAGACCCAGTACTTC. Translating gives CSARELAGKETQYF.

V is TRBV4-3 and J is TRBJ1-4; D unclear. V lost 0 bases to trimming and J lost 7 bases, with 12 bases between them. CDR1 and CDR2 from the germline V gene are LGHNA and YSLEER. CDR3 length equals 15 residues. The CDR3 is CASSQDAGISEKLFF. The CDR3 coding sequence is TGCGCCAGCAGCCAAGACGCGGGAATCTCTGAAAAACTGTTTTTT.

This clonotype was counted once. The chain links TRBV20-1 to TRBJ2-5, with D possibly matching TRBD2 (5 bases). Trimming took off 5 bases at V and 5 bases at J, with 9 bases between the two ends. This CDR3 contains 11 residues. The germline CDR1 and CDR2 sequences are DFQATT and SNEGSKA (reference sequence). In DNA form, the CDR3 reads TGCAGTGCTGGACCGGGGGAGACCCAGTACTTC. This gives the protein CSAGPGETQYF.

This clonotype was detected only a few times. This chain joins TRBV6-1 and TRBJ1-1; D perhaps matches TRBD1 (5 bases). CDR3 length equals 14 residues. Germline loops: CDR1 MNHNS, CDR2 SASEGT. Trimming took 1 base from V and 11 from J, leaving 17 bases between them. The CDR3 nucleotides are TGTGCCAGCAGTGAAGTCGGACGCCCAGGGTGGGCTTTCTTT. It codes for CASSEVGRPGWAFF.

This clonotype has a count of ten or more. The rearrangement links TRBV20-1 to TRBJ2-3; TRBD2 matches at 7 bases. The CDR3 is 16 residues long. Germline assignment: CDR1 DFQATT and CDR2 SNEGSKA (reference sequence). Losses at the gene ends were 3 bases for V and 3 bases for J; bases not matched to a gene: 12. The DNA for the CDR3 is TGCAGTGCTAGGACGGGGGGTCCGAGTAGAACAGATACGCAGTATTTT. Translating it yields CSARTGGPSRTDTQYF.

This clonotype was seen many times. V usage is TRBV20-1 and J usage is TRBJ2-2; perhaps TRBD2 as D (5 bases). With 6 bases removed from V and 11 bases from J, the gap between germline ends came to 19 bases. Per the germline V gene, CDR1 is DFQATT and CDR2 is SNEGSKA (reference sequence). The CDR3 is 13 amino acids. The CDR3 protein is CSASLIANSELFF. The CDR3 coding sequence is TGCAGTGCCTCCCTCATAGCGAATTCCGAGCTGTTTTTT.

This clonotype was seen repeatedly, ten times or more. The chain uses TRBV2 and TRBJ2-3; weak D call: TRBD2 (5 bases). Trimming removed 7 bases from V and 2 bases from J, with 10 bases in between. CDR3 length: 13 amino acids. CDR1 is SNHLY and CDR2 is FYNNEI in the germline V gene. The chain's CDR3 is CASTLDFTDTQYF. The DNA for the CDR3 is TGTGCCAGCACCTTGGACTTCACAGATACGCAGTATTTT.

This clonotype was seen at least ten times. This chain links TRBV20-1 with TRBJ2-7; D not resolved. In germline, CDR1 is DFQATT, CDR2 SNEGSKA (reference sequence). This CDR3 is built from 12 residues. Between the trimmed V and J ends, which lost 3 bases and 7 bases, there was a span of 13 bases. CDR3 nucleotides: TGCAGTGCTAGGTCTGAAGGTGGGGAGCAGTACTTC. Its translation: CSARSEGGEQYF.

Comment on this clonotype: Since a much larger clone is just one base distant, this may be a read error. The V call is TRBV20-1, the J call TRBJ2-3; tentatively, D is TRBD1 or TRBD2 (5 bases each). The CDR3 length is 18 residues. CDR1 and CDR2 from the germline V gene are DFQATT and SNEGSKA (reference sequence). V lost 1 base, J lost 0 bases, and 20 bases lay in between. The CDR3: CSARVTSPGPLSTDTQYF. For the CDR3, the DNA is TGCAGTGCTAGAGTCACCTCTCCGGGGCCCCTAAGCACAGATACGCAGTATTTT.

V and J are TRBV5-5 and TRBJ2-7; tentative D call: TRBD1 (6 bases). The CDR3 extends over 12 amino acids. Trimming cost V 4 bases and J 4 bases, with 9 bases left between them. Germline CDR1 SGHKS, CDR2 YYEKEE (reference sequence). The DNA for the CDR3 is TGTGCCAGCAGCCTAGGACAGTACGAGCAGTACTTC. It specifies CASSLGQYEQYF.

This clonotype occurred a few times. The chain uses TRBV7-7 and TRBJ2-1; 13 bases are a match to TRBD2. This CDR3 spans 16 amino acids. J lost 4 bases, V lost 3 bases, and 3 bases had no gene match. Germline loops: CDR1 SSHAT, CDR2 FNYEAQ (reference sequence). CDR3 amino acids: CASSLGLAGPYNEQFF. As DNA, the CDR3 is TGTGCCAGCAGCTTGGGACTAGCGGGGCCATACAATGAGCAGTTCTTC.

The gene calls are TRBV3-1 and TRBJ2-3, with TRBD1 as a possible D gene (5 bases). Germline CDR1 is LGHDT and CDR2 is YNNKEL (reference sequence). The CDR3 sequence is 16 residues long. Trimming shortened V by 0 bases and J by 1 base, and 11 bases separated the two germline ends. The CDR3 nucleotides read TGTGCCAGCAGCCAAGACAGGGTCCACGGCACAGATACGCAGTATTTT. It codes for CASSQDRVHGTDTQYF.